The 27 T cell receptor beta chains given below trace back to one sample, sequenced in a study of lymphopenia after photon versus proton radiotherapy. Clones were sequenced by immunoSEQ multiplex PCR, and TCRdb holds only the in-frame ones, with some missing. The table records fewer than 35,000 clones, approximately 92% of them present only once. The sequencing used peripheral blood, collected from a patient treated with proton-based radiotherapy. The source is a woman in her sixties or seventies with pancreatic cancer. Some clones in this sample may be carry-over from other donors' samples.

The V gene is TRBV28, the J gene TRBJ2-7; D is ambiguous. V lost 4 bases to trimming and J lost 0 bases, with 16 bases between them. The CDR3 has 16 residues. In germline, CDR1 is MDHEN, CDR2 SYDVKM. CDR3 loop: CASSSTLPDASYEQYF. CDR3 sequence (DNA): TGTGCCAGCAGTTCCACCCTCCCAGACGCCTCCTACGAGCAGTACTTC.

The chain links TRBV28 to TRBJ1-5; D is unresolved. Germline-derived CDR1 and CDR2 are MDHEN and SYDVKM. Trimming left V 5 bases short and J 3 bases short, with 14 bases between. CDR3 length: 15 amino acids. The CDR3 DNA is TGTGCCAGCAGTCCCACCTCGAGTAACAATCAGCCCCAGCATTTT. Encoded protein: CASSPTSSNNQPQHF. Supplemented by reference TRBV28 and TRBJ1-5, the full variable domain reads DVKVTQSSRYLVKRTGEKVFLECVQDMDHENMFWYRQDPGLGLRLIYFSYDVKMKEKGDIPEGYSVSREKKERFSLILESASTNQTSMYLCASSPTSSNNQPQHFGDGTRLSIL.

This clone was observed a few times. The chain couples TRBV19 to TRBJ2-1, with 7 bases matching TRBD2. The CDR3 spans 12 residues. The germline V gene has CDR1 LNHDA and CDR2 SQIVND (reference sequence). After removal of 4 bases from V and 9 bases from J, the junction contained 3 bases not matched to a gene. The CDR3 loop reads CASSNTGGEQFF. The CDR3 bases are TGTGCCAGTAGTAATACGGGAGGTGAGCAGTTCTTC.

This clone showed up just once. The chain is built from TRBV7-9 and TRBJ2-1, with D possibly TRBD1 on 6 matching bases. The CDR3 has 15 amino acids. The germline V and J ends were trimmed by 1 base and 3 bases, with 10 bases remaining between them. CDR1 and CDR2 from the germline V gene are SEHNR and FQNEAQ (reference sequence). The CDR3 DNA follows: TGTGCCAGCAGCTTAGACAGGGCTATCTACAATGAGCAGTTCTTC. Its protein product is CASSLDRAIYNEQFF.

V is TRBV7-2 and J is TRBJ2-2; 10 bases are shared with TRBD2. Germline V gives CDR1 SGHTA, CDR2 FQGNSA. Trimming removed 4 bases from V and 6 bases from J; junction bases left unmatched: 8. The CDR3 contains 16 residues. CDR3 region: CASSSSGLAGAGELFF. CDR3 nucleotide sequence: TGTGCCAGCAGCTCTAGCGGGCTAGCGGGGGCCGGGGAGCTGTTTTTT.

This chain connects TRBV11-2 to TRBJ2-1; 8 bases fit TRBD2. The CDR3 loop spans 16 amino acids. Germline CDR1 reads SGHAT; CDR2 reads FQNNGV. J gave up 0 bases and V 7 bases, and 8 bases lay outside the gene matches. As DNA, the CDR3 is TGTGCCAGCATGGGCGGGAGGCCGAGCTCCTACAATGAGCAGTTCTTC. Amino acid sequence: CASMGGRPSSYNEQFF.

The CDR3 reads CASSPPGQGYGYTF. In DNA form, the CDR3 reads TGTGCCAGCAGCCCGCCGGGACAGGGCTATGGCTACACCTTC. The V gene is TRBV7-6, the J gene TRBJ1-2; 9 bases line up with TRBD1. Germline V gene data show CDR1 as SGHVS and CDR2 as FNYEAQ. The CDR3 runs 14 residues. Trimming took 5 bases from V and 4 from J; bases not matched to a gene: 5.

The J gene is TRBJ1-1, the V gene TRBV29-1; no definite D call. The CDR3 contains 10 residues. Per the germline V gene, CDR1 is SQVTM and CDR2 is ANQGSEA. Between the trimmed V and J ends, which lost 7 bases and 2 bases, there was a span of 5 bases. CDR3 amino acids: CSAGNTEAFF. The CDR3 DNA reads TGCAGCGCAGGAAACACTGAAGCTTTCTTT. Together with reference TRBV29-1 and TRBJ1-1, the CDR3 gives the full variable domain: SAVISQKPSRDICQRGTSLTIQCQVDSQVTMMFWYRQQPGQSLTLIATANQGSEATYESGFVIDKFPISRPNLTFSTLTVSNMSPEDSSIYLCSAGNTEAFFGQGTRLTVV.

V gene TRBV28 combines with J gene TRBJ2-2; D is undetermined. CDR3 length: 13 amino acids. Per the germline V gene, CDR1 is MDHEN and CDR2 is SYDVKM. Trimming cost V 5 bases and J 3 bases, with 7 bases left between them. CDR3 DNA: TGTGCCAGCAGTCTGTCAGACACCGGGGAGCTGTTTTTT. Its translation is CASSLSDTGELFF.

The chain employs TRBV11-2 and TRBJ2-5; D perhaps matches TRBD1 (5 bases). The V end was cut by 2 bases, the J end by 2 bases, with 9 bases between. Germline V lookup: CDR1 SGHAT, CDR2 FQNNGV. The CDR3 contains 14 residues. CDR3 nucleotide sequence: TGTGCCAGCAGCTTAAGGGGCCTTCAAGAGACCCAGTACTTC. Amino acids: CASSLRGLQETQYF.

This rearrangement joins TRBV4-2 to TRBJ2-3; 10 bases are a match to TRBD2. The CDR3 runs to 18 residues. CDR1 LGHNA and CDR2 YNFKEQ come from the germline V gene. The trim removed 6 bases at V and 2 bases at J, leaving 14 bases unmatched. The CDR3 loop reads CASSPFSGTSETTDTQYF. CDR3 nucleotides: TGTGCCAGCAGTCCATTCTCCGGGACTAGCGAGACCACAGATACGCAGTATTTT.

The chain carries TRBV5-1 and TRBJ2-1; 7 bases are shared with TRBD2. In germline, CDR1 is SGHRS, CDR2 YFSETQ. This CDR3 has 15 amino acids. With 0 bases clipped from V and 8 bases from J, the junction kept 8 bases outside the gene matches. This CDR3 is CASSLVVAGGDEQFF. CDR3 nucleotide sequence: TGCGCCAGCAGCTTGGTTGTAGCGGGTGGGGATGAGCAGTTCTTC. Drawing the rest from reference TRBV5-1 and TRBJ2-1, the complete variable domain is KAGVTQTPRYLIKTRGQQVTLSCSPISGHRSVSWYQQTPGQGLQFLFEYFSETQRNKGNFPGRFSGRQFSNSRSEMNVSTLELGDSALYLCASSLVVAGGDEQFFGPGTRLTVL.

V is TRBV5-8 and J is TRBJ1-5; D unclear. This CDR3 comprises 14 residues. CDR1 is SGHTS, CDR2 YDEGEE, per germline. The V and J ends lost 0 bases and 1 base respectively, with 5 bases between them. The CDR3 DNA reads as TGTGCCAGCAGCTTGGGGGTGAGCAATCAGCCCCAGCATTTT. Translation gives CASSLGVSNQPQHF. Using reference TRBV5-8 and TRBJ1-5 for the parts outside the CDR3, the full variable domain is EAGVTQSPTHLIKTRGQQATLRCSPISGHTSVYWYQQALGLGLQFLLWYDEGEERNRGNFPPRFSGRQFPNYSSELNVNALELEDSALYLCASSLGVSNQPQHFGDGTRLSIL.

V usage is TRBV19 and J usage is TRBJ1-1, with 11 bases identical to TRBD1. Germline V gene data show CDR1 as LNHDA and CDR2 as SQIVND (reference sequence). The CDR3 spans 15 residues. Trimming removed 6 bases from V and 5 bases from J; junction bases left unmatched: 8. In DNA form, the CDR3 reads TGTGCCAGTAGGAGGGACAGGGGGGGTTATACTGAAGCTTTCTTT. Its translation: CASRRDRGGYTEAFF.

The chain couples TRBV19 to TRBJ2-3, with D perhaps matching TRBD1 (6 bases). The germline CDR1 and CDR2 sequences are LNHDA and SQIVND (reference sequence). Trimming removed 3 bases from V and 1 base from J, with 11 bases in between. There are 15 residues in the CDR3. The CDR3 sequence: CASSITGLGTDTQYF. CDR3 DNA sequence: TGTGCCAGTAGTATCACAGGGCTGGGCACAGATACGCAGTATTTT.

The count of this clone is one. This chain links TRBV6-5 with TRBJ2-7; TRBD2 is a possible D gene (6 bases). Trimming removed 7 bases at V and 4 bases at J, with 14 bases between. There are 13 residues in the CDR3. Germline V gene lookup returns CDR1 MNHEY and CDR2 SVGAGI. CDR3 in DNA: TGTGCCAGCACACCGGGACTGACTTACGAGCAGTACTTC. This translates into CASTPGLTYEQYF.

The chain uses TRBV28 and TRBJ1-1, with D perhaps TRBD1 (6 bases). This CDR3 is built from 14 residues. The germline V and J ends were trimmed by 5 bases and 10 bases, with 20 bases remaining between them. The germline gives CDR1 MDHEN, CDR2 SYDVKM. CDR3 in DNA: TGTGCCAGCAGTCCCCCTGGGGGGGCTACGGGAGCTTTCTTT. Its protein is CASSPPGGATGAFF.

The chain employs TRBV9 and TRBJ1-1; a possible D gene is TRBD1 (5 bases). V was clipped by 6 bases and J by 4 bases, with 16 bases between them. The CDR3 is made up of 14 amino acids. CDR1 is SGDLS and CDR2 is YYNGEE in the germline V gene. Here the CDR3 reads CASTPVGRGTEAFF. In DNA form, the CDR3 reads TGTGCCAGCACCCCCGTCGGGAGGGGCACTGAAGCTTTCTTT. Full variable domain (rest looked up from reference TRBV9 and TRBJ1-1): DSGVTQTPKHLITATGQRVTLRCSPRSGDLSVYWYQQSLDQGLQFLIQYYNGEERAKGNILERFSAQQFPDLHSELNLSSLELGDSALYFCASTPVGRGTEAFFGQGTRLTVV.

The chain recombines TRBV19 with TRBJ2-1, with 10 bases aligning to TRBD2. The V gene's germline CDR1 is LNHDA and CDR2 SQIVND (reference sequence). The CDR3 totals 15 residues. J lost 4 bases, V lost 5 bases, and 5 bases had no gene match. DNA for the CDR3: TGTGCCAGTAGTCGGCTAGCGGGAGCTTACAATGAGCAGTTCTTC. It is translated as CASSRLAGAYNEQFF.

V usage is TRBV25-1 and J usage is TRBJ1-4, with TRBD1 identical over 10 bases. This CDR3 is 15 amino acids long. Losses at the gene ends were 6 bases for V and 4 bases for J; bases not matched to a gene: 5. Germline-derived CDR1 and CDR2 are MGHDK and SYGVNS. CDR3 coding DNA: TGTGCCAGCAGCGACAGGGGGCGAGGTAATGAAAAACTGTTTTTT. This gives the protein CASSDRGRGNEKLFF.

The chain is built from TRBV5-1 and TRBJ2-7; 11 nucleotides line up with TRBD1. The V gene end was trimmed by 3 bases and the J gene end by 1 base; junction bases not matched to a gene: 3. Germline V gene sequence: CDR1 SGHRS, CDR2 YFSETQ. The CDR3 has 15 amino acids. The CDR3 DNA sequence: TGCGCCAGCAGCTCCAGGGACAGGGGGTCCTACGAGCAGTACTTC. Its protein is CASSSRDRGSYEQYF.

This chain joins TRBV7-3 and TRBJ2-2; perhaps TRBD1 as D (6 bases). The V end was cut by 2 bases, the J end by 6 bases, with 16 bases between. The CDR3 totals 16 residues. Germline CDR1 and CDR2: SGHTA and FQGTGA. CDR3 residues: CASSLGAQQGSGELFF. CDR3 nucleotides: TGTGCCAGCAGCTTAGGGGCTCAACAGGGTTCCGGGGAGCTGTTTTTT. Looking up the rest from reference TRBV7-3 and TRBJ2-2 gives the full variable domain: GAGVSQTPSNKVTEKGKYVELRCDPISGHTALYWYRQSLGQGPEFLIYFQGTGAADDSGLPNDRFFAVRPEGSVSTLKIQRTERGDSAVYLCASSLGAQQGSGELFFGEGSRLTVL.

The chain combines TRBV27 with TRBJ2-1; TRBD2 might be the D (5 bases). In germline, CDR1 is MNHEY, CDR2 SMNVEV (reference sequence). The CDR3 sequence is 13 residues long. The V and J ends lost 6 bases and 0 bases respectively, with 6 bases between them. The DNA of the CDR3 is TGTGCCAGCAGCGGAGGCTCCTACAATGAGCAGTTCTTC. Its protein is CASSGGSYNEQFF.

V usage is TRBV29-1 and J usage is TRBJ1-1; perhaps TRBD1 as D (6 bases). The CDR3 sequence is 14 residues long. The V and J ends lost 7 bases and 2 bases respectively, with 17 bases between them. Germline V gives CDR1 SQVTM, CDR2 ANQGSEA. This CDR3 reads CSALDRRRNTEAFF. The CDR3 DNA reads TGCAGCGCGTTAGACAGGCGACGTAACACTGAAGCTTTCTTT.

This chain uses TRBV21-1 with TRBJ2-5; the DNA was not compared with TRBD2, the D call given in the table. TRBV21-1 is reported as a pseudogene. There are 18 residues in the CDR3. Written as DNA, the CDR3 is TGTGCCAGCAGCAAAGAACCCCAGCTAGCGGGAACAGAAGAGACCCAGTACTTC. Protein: CASSKEPQLAGTEETQYF.

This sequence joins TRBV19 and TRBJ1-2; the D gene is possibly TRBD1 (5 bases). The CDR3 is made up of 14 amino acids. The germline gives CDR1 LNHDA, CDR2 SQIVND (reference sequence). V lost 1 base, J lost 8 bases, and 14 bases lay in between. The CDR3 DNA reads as TGTGCCAGTAGTATAGGTCAGGGACCCTTGGGCTACACCTTC. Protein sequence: CASSIGQGPLGYTF.

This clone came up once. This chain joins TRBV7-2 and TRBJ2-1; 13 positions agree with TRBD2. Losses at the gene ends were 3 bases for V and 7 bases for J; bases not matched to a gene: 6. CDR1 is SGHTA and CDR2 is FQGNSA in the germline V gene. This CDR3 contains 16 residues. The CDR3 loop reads CASSLPLAGGINEQFF. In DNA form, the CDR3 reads TGTGCCAGCAGCTTGCCACTAGCGGGAGGGATAAATGAGCAGTTCTTC. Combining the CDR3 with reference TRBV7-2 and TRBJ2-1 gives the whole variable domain GAGVSQSPSNKVTEKGKDVELRCDPISGHTALYWYRQSLGQGLEFLIYFQGNSAPDKSGLPSDRFSAERTGGSVSTLTIQRTQQEDSAVYLCASSLPLAGGINEQFFGPGTRLTVL.